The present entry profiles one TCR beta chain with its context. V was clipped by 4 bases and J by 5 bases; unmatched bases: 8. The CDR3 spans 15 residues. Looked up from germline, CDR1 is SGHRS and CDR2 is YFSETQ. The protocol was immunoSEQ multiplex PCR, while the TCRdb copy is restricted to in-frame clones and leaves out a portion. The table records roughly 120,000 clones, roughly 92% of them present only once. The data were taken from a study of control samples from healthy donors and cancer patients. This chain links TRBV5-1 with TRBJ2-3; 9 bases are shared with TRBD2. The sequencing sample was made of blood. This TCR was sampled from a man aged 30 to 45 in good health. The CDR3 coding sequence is TGCGCCAGCAGCCCGGGGGGACTAGCTGTAGATACGCAGTATTTT. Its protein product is CASSPGGLAVDTQYF.